These T cell receptor beta chains were read from a single sample in a study of shared clonotypes between healthy human individuals. Sequenced by immunoSEQ multiplex PCR; TCRdb stores in-frame clones only, minus some. The sample holds 600,000 to 750,000 clones, 60% to 80% seen once. Sequencing input: memory CD4+ T cells sorted from blood. These receptors were collected from a woman in her twenties or thirties in good health. Each CDR3 is given with its conserved first and last residue. The D gene is left open where the match is weak. Size values are once, few and many counts, or a class for expanded clones, and some rows have none.

CDR3aa	CDR3nt	abundance	v_gene	j_gene	d_gene
CASSETAGRNEQYF	TGCGCCAGCAGTGAAACGGCAGGGAGAAACGAGCAGTACTTC	once	TRBV10-2	TRBJ2-7	NA
CASSGPTGELFF	TGTGCCAGCTCGGGTCCCACCGGGGAGCTGTTTTTT	NA	TRBV7-9	TRBJ2-2	NA
CATEQGGTDTQYF	TGTGCCACCGAACAGGGAGGCACAGATACGCAGTATTTT	NA	TRBV10-3	TRBJ2-3	NA
CAWSTSTQYF	TGTGCCTGGAGTACGAGTACGCAGTATTTT	medium-sized	TRBV30	TRBJ2-3	NA
CASSSGQGAGSYEQYF	TGTGCCAGCAGCTCGGGACAGGGGGCGGGATCCTACGAGCAGTACTTC	NA	TRBV7-6	TRBJ2-7	TRBD1
CASSTGTEGTEAFF	TGCGCCAGCAGCACTGGGACAGAGGGGACTGAAGCTTTCTTT	NA	TRBV5-1	TRBJ1-1	TRBD1
CASSDYGQPQHF	TGTGCCAGCAGTGATTACGGTCAGCCCCAGCATTTT	NA	TRBV2	TRBJ1-5	NA
CASSSGTEVPEQYF	TGCGCCAGCAGCTCCGGGACAGAGGTCCCCGAGCAGTACTTC	few	TRBV5-1	TRBJ2-7	TRBD1
CASSSSRDGGSPQHF	TGTGCCAGCAGTAGCAGTCGGGACGGAGGTTCGCCCCAGCATTTT	few	TRBV6-5	TRBJ1-5	NA
CASSESVGGEVSETQYF	TGTGCCAGCAGTGAATCGGTCGGCGGGGAGGTCTCGGAGACCCAGTACTTC	NA	TRBV25-1	TRBJ2-5	NA
CAISESNGREKLFF	TGTGCCATCAGTGAGTCGAACGGTCGTGAAAAACTGTTTTTT	NA	TRBV10-3	TRBJ1-4	NA
CASSVLPSTAEAFF	TGTGCCAGCAGTGTCCTCCCGTCGACCGCTGAAGCTTTCTTT	NA	TRBV6-4	TRBJ1-1	NA
CASQVYPGGLYTGELFF	TGTGCCAGCCAGGTTTACCCCGGGGGGCTTTACACCGGGGAGCTGTTTTTT	NA	TRBV19	TRBJ2-2	NA
CASTKRDGNEKLFF	TGTGCCAGCACTAAGAGGGACGGTAATGAAAAACTGTTTTTT	few	TRBV2	TRBJ1-4	NA
CASSLTGSYGYTF	TGTGCCAGCAGCTTAACAGGATCCTATGGCTACACCTTC	many	TRBV11-2	TRBJ1-2	NA
CSVRAGQETQYF	TGCAGCGTTAGAGCGGGTCAAGAGACCCAGTACTTC	NA	TRBV29-1	TRBJ2-5	NA
CASSQGQSSYNEQFF	TGTGCCAGCAGCCAAGGACAGAGCTCCTACAATGAGCAGTTCTTC	NA	TRBV4-2	TRBJ2-1	NA
CASSLSSGGYNEQFF	TGCGCCAGCAGCTTGAGTTCGGGAGGGTACAATGAGCAGTTCTTC	few	TRBV5-1	TRBJ2-1	TRBD2
CASSFYGASSYEQYF	TGTGCCAGCAGTTTTTATGGGGCCAGCTCCTACGAGCAGTACTTC	NA	TRBV28	TRBJ2-7	NA
CASSLSSGSYEQYF	TGTGCCAGCAGCTTGTCTAGCGGGTCTTACGAGCAGTACTTC	NA	TRBV5-4	TRBJ2-7	TRBD2
CASSESIQGLEYF	TGCGCCAGCAGTGAGTCGATTCAGGGTTTGGAGTACTTC	NA	TRBV10-1	TRBJ2-7	NA
CASSLRQISGANVLTF	TGTGCCAGCAGCTTAAGACAAATCTCTGGGGCCAACGTCCTGACTTTC	NA	TRBV7-6	TRBJ2-6	NA
CASSQVFENYEQYF	TGCGCCAGCAGCCAAGTATTCGAGAACTACGAGCAGTACTTC	NA	TRBV4-1	TRBJ2-7	NA
CASGQGAGYGYTF	TGTGCCAGCGGGCAGGGGGCAGGCTATGGCTACACCTTC	NA	TRBV6-5	TRBJ1-2	TRBD1
CASVKRSLWVIQPQHF	TGTGCCAGCGTAAAGAGGAGTTTATGGGTAATTCAGCCCCAGCATTTT	NA	TRBV6-4	TRBJ1-5	NA
CASRPTSGINIQYF	TGTGCCAGCAGACCCACTAGCGGGATTAACATTCAGTACTTC	NA	TRBV6-4	TRBJ2-4	TRBD2
CASSPREGLYNEQFF	TGTGCCAGCAGCCCTCGGGAGGGGTTGTACAATGAGCAGTTCTTC	NA	TRBV7-2	TRBJ2-1	TRBD2
CSVTPGGSGNTIYF	TGCAGCGTTACTCCGGGAGGATCTGGAAACACCATATATTTT	NA	TRBV29-1	TRBJ1-3	NA
CASSLVVVTNSGANVLTF	TGTGCCAGCAGCTTGGTAGTAGTCACCAACTCTGGGGCCAACGTCCTGACTTTC	NA	TRBV5-4	TRBJ2-6	NA
CASSFGRASYEQYF	TGTGCCAGCAGTTTTGGCCGGGCCTCCTACGAGCAGTACTTC	NA	TRBV28	TRBJ2-7	NA
CASSSRRNEQYF	TGTGCCAGCAGTTCTAGGAGGAACGAGCAGTACTTC	once	TRBV6-6	TRBJ2-7	NA
CASSGQVINNEQFF	TGTGCCAGCTCTGGACAGGTCATCAACAATGAGCAGTTCTTC	NA	TRBV27	TRBJ2-1	TRBD1
CASSQGRQGNQPQHF	TGTGCCAGCAGCCAAGGAAGACAGGGTAATCAGCCCCAGCATTTT	once	TRBV4-2	TRBJ1-5	TRBD1
CASSKYNEQFF	TGTGCCAGCAGTAAGTACAATGAGCAGTTCTTC	NA	TRBV6-1	TRBJ2-1	NA
CASSLTRDGSNTGELFF	TGTGCCAGCAGCTTAACAAGGGACGGATCGAACACCGGGGAGCTGTTTTTT	NA	TRBV7-3	TRBJ2-2	NA
CASSFLLISSQYF	TGTGCCAGCAGTTTTCTACTGATAAGCTCTCAGTACTTC	NA	TRBV28	TRBJ2-7	NA
CASSPQPSSGANVLTF	TGTGCCAGCTCACCACAGCCGAGCTCTGGGGCCAACGTCCTGACTTTC	NA	TRBV18	TRBJ2-6	NA
CASSLSDTF	TGTGCCAGCAGCCTGAGCGACACCTTC	few	TRBV7-9	TRBJ1-2	NA
CASSLTNGYGELFF	TGTGCCAGCAGCTTAACTAACGGGTACGGGGAGCTGTTTTTT	NA	TRBV7-9	TRBJ2-2	NA
CSGINEKLFF	TGCAGCGGGATTAATGAAAAACTGTTTTTT	NA	TRBV29-1	TRBJ1-4	NA
CASRPGQRNYGYTF	TGTGCCAGCAGGCCCGGACAGAGAAACTATGGCTACACCTTC	NA	TRBV28	TRBJ1-2	NA
CASSLASLENTGELFF	TGCGCCAGCAGCTTGGCCTCACTAGAAAACACCGGGGAGCTGTTTTTT	many	TRBV5-1	TRBJ2-2	NA
CSAERQGTNEKLFF	TGCAGCGCGGAGCGACAGGGGACTAATGAAAAACTGTTTTTT	NA	TRBV29-1	TRBJ1-4	TRBD1
CASSPLAGAYNEQFF	TGTGCCAGCAGCCCTCTCGCGGGAGCATACAATGAGCAGTTCTTC	few	TRBV7-9	TRBJ2-1	TRBD2